One sample yielded the 3 T cell receptor beta chains listed below, sequenced in a study of cytomegalovirus exposure and HLA in healthy donors. PCR involved 60 Vbeta and 13 Jbeta primers. The repertoire was sequenced with immunoSEQ multiplex PCR; TCRdb's copy has only in-frame clones and lacks some. Of about 110,000 clones listed, around four fifths are singletons. Sequenced input: PBMCs. These receptors came from a young man in good health and CMV-seropositive.

The rearrangement links TRBV6-4 to TRBJ2-5; TRBD2 matches at 7 bases. This CDR3 has 12 amino acids. V lost 10 bases and J lost 4; bases outside the gene matches: 6. The germline CDR1 and CDR2 sequences are MRHNA and SNTAGT. The chain's CDR3 is CANRGDGETQYF. The DNA for the CDR3 is TGTGCCAACCGGGGGGATGGAGAGACCCAGTACTTC.

J is TRBJ2-7 and V is TRBV6-5; no clear D gene. Trimming took off 0 bases at V and 2 bases at J, with 8 bases between the two ends. CDR3 size: 14 residues. Germline lookup yields CDR1 MNHEY and CDR2 SVGAGI. CDR3 in amino acids: CASSYSAVAYEQYF. CDR3 nucleotides: TGTGCCAGCAGTTACTCGGCGGTAGCCTACGAGCAGTACTTC.

This clone has a single count. The J gene is TRBJ1-4, the V gene TRBV6-1; 10 bases align to TRBD1. From germline, CDR1 is MNHNS and CDR2 SASEGT. The CDR3 has 16 amino acids. V shed 2 bases, J shed 6 bases, and the junction held 6 bases outside the gene matches. CDR3 nucleotide sequence: TGTGCCAGCAGTGAACTTGGGGACAGGGGTTATGAAAAACTGTTTTTT. Its translation is CASSELGDRGYEKLFF.